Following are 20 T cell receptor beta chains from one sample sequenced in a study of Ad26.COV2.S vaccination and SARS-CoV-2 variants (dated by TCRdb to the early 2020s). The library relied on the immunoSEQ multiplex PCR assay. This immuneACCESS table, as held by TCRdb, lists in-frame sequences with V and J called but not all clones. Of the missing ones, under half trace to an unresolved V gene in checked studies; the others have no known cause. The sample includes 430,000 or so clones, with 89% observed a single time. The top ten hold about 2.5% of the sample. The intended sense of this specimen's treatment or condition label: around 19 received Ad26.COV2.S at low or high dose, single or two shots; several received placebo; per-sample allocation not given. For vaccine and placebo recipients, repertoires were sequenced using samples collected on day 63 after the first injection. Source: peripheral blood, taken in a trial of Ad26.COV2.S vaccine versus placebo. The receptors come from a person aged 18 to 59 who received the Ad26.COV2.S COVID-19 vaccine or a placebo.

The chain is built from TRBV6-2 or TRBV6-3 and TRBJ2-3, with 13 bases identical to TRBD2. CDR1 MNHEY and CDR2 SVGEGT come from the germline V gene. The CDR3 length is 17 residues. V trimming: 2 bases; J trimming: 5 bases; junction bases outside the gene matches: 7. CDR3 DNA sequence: TGTGCCAGCAGTTACAGTACTAGCGGGAGGGAGAGAGATACGCAGTATTTT. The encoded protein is CASSYSTSGRERDTQYF.

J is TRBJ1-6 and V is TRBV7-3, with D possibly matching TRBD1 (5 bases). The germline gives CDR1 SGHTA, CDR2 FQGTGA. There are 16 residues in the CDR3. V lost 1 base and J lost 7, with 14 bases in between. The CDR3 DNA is TGTGCCAGCAGCTTAAAACGCGCAGGGACCAATTCACCCCTCCACTTT. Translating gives CASSLKRAGTNSPLHF.

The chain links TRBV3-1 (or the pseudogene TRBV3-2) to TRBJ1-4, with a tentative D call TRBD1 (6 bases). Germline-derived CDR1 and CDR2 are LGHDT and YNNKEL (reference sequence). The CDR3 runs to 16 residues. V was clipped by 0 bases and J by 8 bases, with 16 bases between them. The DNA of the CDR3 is TGTGCCAGCAGCCAAGAGATGGACAGTAAAAGGGAAAAACTGTTTTTT. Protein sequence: CASSQEMDSKREKLFF.

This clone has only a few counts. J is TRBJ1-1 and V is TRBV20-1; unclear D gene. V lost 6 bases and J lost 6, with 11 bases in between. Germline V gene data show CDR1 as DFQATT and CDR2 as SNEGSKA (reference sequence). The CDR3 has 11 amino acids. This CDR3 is CSALWWAEAFF. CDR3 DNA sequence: TGCAGTGCCCTGTGGTGGGCTGAAGCTTTCTTT.

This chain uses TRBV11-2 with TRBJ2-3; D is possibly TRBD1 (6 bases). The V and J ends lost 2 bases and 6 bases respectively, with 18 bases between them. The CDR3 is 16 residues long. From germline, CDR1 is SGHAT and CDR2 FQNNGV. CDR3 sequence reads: CASSLSGTGFVDTQYF. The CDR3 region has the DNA TGTGCCAGCAGCTTATCTGGAACAGGGTTCGTGGATACGCAGTATTTT.

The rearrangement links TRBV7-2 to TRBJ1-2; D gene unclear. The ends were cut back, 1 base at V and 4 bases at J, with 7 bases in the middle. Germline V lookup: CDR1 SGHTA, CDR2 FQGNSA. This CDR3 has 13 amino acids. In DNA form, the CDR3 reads TGTGCCAGCAGCTTAGGCCCAGCCTATGGCTACACCTTC. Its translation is CASSLGPAYGYTF.

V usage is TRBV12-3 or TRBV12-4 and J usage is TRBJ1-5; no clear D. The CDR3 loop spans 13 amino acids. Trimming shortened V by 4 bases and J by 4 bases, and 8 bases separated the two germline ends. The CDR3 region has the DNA TGTGCCAGCAGTTGGTCCGGGAATCAGCCCCAGCATTTT. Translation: CASSWSGNQPQHF.

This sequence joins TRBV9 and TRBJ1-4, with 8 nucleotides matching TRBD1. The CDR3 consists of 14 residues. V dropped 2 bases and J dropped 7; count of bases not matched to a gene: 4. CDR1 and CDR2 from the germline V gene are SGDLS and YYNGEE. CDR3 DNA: TGTGCCAGCAGCGTGACAGGGGCCGCTGAAAAACTGTTTTTT. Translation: CASSVTGAAEKLFF.

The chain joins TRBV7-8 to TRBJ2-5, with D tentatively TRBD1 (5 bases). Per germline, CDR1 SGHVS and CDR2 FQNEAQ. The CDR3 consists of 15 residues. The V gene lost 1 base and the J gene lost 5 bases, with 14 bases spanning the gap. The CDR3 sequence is CASSLVETGRETQYF. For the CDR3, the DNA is TGTGCCAGCAGCTTAGTAGAAACAGGCCGGGAGACCCAGTACTTC.

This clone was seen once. The CDR3 sequence: CASSLWPTIGYTF. CDR3 DNA sequence: TGTGCCAGCAGCTTATGGCCCACAATAGGCTACACCTTC. The chain has TRBV13 and TRBJ1-2; D not resolved. Germline loops: CDR1 PRHDT, CDR2 FYEKMQ (reference sequence). The ends were cut back, 2 bases at V and 8 bases at J, with 12 bases in the middle. The CDR3 totals 13 residues.

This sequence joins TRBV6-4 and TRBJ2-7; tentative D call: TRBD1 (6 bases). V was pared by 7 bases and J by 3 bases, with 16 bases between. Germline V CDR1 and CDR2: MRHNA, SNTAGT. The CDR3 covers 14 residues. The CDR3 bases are TGTGCCAGCACCCAGGCGAGAGGGGGCTACGAGCAGTACTTC. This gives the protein CASTQARGGYEQYF.

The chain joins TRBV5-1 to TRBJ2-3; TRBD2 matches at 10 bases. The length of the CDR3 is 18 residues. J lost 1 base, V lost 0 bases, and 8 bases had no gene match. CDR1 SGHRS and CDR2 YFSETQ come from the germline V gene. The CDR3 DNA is TGCGCCAGCAGCTTGGCCGGGCAGCGGGGGGGCCGCACAGATACGCAGTATTTT. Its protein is CASSLAGQRGGRTDTQYF.

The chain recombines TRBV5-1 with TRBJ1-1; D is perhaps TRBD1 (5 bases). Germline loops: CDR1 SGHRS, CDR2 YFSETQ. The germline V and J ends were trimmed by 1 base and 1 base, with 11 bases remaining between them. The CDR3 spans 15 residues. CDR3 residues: CASSLLGDRNTEAFF. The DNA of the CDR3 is TGCGCCAGCAGCTTGTTAGGGGATCGGAACACTGAAGCTTTCTTT.

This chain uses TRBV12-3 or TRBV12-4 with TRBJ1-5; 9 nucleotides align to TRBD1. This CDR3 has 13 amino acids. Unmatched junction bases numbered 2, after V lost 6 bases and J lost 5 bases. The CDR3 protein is CASRRTGDQPQHF. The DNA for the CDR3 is TGTGCCAGCAGGCGGACAGGGGATCAGCCCCAGCATTTT.

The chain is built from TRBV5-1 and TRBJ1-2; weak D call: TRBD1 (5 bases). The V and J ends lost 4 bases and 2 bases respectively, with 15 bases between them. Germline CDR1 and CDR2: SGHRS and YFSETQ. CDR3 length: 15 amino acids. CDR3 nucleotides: TGCGCCAGCAGCCCTAACACAGGTTCCAACTATGGCTACACCTTC. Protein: CASSPNTGSNYGYTF.

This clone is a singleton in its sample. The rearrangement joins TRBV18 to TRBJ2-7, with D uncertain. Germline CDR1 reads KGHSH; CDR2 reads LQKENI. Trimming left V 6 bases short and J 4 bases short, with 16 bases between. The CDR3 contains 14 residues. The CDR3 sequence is CASSSRATGYEQYV. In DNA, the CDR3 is TGTGCCAGCTCCAGCCGGGCTACCGGGTACGAGCAGTACGTC.

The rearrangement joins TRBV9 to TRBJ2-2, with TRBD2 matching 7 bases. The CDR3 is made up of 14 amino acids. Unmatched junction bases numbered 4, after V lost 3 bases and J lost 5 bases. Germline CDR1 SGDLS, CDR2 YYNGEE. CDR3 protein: CASSAGLSTGELFF. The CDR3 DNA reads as TGTGCCAGCAGCGCGGGACTATCTACCGGGGAGCTGTTTTTT.

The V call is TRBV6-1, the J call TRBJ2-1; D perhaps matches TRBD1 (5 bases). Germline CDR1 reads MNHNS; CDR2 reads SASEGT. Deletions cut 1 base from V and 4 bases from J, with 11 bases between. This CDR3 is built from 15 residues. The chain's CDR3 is CASSEGTPSYNEQFF. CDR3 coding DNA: TGTGCCAGCAGTGAAGGGACACCGAGTTACAATGAGCAGTTCTTC.

This CDR3 is CASTTGASGSSNEQFF. As DNA, the CDR3 is TGTGCCAGCACCACGGGGGCTAGCGGGAGTAGTAATGAGCAGTTCTTC. The chain employs TRBV27 and TRBJ2-1; 10 bases are shared with TRBD2. J gave up 7 bases and V 7 bases, and 13 bases lay outside the gene matches. The CDR3 totals 16 residues. Germline V gene lookup returns CDR1 MNHEY and CDR2 SMNVEV (reference sequence).

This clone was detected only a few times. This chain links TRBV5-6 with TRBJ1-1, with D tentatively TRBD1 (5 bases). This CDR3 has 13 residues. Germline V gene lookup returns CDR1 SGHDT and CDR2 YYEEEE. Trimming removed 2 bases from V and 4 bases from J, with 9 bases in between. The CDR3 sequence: CASSLRGGTEAFF. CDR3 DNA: TGTGCCAGCAGCTTACGGGGGGGCACTGAAGCTTTCTTT.